These 15 T cell receptor beta chains were sequenced from one sample in a study of shared clonotypes between healthy human individuals. The data were produced by immunoSEQ multiplex PCR, yet TCRdb's version contains in-frame clones alone and is incomplete. Of roughly 2 million clones in the sample, roughly 95% were seen once. The source material was naive CD4+ T cells sorted from blood. Subset: CD45RA+ positively selected. These receptors came from a man younger than 35 in good health.

The rearrangement links TRBV5-8 to TRBJ1-5, with D maybe TRBD1 (5 bases). Trimming removed 3 bases from V and 4 bases from J, with 20 bases in between. The CDR3 runs 17 residues. Germline-derived CDR1 and CDR2 are SGHTS and YDEGEE. The CDR3 reads CASSYQDTSTLNQPQHF. For the CDR3, the DNA is TGTGCCAGCAGCTACCAGGACACATCGACCTTAAATCAGCCCCAGCATTTT. The full variable domain, rest sourced from reference TRBV5-8 and TRBJ1-5, is EAGVTQSPTHLIKTRGQQATLRCSPISGHTSVYWYQQALGLGLQFLLWYDEGEERNRGNFPPRFSGRQFPNYSSELNVNALELEDSALYLCASSYQDTSTLNQPQHFGDGTRLSIL.

As concerns this clone: This CDR3 is also generated by other DNA sequences in the sample. The chain recombines TRBV2 with TRBJ1-5; no reliable D call. Deletions cut 1 base from V and 4 bases from J, with 8 bases between. There are 14 residues in the CDR3. Germline V gives CDR1 SNHLY, CDR2 FYNNEI. The CDR3 nucleotides read TGTGCCAGCAGTGAAGAAGGAGGGAATCAGCCCCAGCATTTT. It translates to CASSEEGGNQPQHF. Full variable domain (remainder filled in from reference TRBV2 and TRBJ1-5): EPEVTQTPSHQVTQMGQEVILRCVPISNHLYFYWYRQILGQKVEFLVSFYNNEISEKSEIFDDQFSVERPDGSNFTLKIRSTKLEDSAMYFCASSEEGGNQPQHFGDGTRLSIL.

The chain has TRBV9 and TRBJ2-6; 8 bases align to TRBD2. The CDR3 covers 18 residues. The V gene's germline CDR1 is SGDLS and CDR2 YYNGEE. J was trimmed by 0 bases and V by 0 bases; bases with no gene match: 5. The CDR3 protein is CASSVGLAGNSGANVLTF. As DNA, the CDR3 is TGTGCCAGCAGCGTAGGGCTAGCGGGCAACTCTGGGGCCAACGTCCTGACTTTC.

V usage is TRBV29-1 and J usage is TRBJ2-1, with 9 bases fitting TRBD2. Germline V gene sequence: CDR1 SQVTM, CDR2 ANQGSEA. The CDR3 is made up of 15 amino acids. Losses at the gene ends were 4 bases for V and 5 bases for J; bases not matched to a gene: 9. The CDR3 region has the DNA TGCAGCGTTGGAAAAAGACTAGCGGAAAACAATGAGCAGTTCTTC. Amino acid sequence: CSVGKRLAENNEQFF.

This CDR3 reads CASSQGLAVAYEQYF. CDR3 bases: TGTGCCAGCAGCCAGGGACTAGCGGTTGCCTACGAGCAGTACTTC. The gene calls are TRBV7-2 and TRBJ2-7; 11 nucleotides agree with TRBD2. The germline V gene has CDR1 SGHTA and CDR2 FQGNSA. CDR3 size: 15 residues. Trimming took 5 bases from V and 2 from J; bases not matched to a gene: 5.

The V call is TRBV10-1, the J call TRBJ2-1, with D tentatively TRBD1 (6 bases). The CDR3 runs to 15 residues. The germline V gene encodes CDR1 WNHNN and CDR2 SYGVQD (reference sequence). The germline V and J ends were trimmed by 4 bases and 0 bases, with 10 bases remaining between them. CDR3 in DNA: TGCGCCAGCAGTGGACAGGTCAGCTCCTACAATGAGCAGTTCTTC. Its translation: CASSGQVSSYNEQFF.

This rearrangement joins TRBV7-2 to TRBJ1-3; no reliable D call. V dropped 6 bases and J dropped 4 bases, with 7 bases sitting between them. The CDR3 runs to 12 residues. The germline V gene encodes CDR1 SGHTA and CDR2 FQGNSA. The CDR3 sequence: CASRPAGNTIYF. CDR3 DNA: TGTGCCAGCAGGCCAGCCGGAAACACCATATATTTT.

This clone was observed a few times. J is TRBJ1-2 and V is TRBV6-5; TRBD1 aligns across 9 bases. CDR3 length: 13 residues. V lost 6 bases and J lost 8; bases outside the gene matches: 7. In germline, CDR1 is MNHEY, CDR2 SVGAGI. The CDR3, as DNA: TGTGCCAGCAGAGCCACAGGGGGCAGGGGCTACACCTTC. Its protein is CASRATGGRGYTF.

The chain uses TRBV7-6 and TRBJ1-2, with D hard to call. CDR3 size: 15 residues. Trimming took off 0 bases at V and 3 bases at J, with 11 bases between the two ends. Germline CDR1 is SGHVS and CDR2 is FNYEAQ. The CDR3 nucleotides are TGTGCCAGCAGCTTAGCCCGGACTAGCTACTATGGCTACACCTTC. Translation: CASSLARTSYYGYTF.

The chain links TRBV25-1 to TRBJ2-2; 10 nucleotides match TRBD1. CDR1 and CDR2 from the germline V gene are MGHDK and SYGVNS. The CDR3 is made up of 15 amino acids. V shed 6 bases, J shed 2 bases, and the junction held 3 bases outside the gene matches. CDR3 residues: CASSDRGLNTGELFF. CDR3 DNA: TGTGCCAGCAGCGACAGGGGGCTCAACACCGGGGAGCTGTTTTTT.

V gene TRBV5-6 combines with J gene TRBJ2-1; either TRBD1 or TRBD2 may supply D (5 bases each). V lost 6 bases, J lost 1 base, and 14 bases lay in between. Germline V gives CDR1 SGHDT, CDR2 YYEEEE. CDR3 length: 15 residues. The CDR3 sequence: CASTTGGLSYNEQFF. For the CDR3, the DNA is TGTGCCAGCACTACTGGGGGATTATCCTACAATGAGCAGTTCTTC.

This rearrangement joins TRBV5-1 to TRBJ2-5; 10 nucleotides match TRBD2. After removal of 4 bases from V and 0 bases from J, the junction contained 6 bases not matched to a gene. Germline CDR1 and CDR2: SGHRS and YFSETQ. The CDR3 has 16 amino acids. DNA of the CDR3: TGCGCCAGCAGCCCTCTAGCGGGAGCGTACCAAGAGACCCAGTACTTC. This translates into CASSPLAGAYQETQYF.

The genes are TRBV6-1 and TRBJ1-5, with 12 bases aligning to TRBD1. The CDR3 is 19 residues long. After removal of 0 bases from V and 1 base from J, the junction contained 7 bases not matched to a gene. CDR1 and CDR2 from the germline V gene are MNHNS and SASEGT. The CDR3 DNA sequence: TGTGCCAGCAGTGAAGCGCCGGGACAGGGGGCCTGGAGCAATCAGCCCCAGCATTTT. As protein: CASSEAPGQGAWSNQPQHF.

The V and J genes are TRBV12-2 and TRBJ2-7; the table calls TRBD2, which could not be checked here. TRBV12-2 is flagged as a pseudogene. The CDR3 length is 17 residues. The CDR3 region is CASRPLRSGSCFYEQYF. CDR3 coding DNA: TGTGCAAGTCGCCCCCTCCGTAGCGGGAGCTGTTTCTACGAGCAGTACTTC.

This chain links TRBV10-3 with TRBJ1-1; 9 nucleotides match TRBD1. Germline-derived CDR1 and CDR2 are ENHRY and SYGVKD. Trimming took 6 bases from V and 6 from J; bases not matched to a gene: 8. This CDR3 has 14 amino acids. The CDR3 region has the DNA TGTGCCATCAGCCCGGGACAGGGAAAGGCTGAAGCTTTCTTT. This sequence encodes CAISPGQGKAEAFF.